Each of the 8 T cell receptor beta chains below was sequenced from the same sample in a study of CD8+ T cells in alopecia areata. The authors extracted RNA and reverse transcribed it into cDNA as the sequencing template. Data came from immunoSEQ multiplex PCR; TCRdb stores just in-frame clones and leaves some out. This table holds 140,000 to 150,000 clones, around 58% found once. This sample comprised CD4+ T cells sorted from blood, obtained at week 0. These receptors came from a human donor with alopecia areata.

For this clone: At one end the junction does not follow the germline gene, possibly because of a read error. CDR3 DNA: TGTGCCAGCAGCCTCGGACCCCGGCACTCCTTC. Encoded protein: CASSLGPRHSF. The chain has TRBV7-2 and TRBJ1-2, with D hard to call. This CDR3 region has 11 residues. Germline V lookup: CDR1 SGHTA, CDR2 FQGNSA.

The CDR3 sequence is CASSQPGRNSPLHF. In DNA, the CDR3 is TGTGCCAGCAGCCAACCGGGCCGAAATTCACCCCTCCACTTT. V is TRBV11-2 and J is TRBJ1-6; D is unresolved. V dropped 5 bases and J dropped 7 bases, with 12 bases sitting between them. The CDR3 contains 14 residues. Germline V gene data show CDR1 as SGHAT and CDR2 as FQNNGV. The complete variable domain, with remaining parts taken from reference TRBV11-2 and TRBJ1-6, reads EAGVAQSPRYKIIEKRQSVAFWCNPISGHATLYWYQQILGQGPKLLIQFQNNGVVDDSQLPKDRFSAERLKGVDSTLKIQPAKLEDSAVYLCASSQPGRNSPLHFGNGTRLTVT.

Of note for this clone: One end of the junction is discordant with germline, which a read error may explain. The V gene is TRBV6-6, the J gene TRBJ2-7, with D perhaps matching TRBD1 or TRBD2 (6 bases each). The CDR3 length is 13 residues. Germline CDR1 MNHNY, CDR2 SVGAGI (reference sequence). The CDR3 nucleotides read TGTGCCAGCAGTCTACCCGGGGGCTACGAGCAGTACTTT. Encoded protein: CASSLPGGYEQYF.

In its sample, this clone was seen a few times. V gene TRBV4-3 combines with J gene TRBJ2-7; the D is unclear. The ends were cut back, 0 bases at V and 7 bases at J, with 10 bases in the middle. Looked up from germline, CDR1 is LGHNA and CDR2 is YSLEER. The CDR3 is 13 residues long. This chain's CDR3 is CASSQESHLEQYF. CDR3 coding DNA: TGCGCCAGCAGCCAAGAATCCCATTTAGAGCAGTACTTC.

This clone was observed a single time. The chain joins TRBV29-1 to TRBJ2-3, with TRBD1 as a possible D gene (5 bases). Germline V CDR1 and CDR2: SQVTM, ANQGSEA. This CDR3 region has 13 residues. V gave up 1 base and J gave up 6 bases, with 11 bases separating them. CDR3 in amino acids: CSVEGTAGDTQYF. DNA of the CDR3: TGCAGCGTTGAAGGGACCGCAGGGGATACGCAGTATTTT.

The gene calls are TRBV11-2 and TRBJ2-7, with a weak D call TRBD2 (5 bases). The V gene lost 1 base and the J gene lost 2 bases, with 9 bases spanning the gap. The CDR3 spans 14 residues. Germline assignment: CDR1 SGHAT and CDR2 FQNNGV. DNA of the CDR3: TGTGCCAGCAGCTTAGGGGGAGCCACCTACGAGCAGTACTTC. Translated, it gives CASSLGGATYEQYF.

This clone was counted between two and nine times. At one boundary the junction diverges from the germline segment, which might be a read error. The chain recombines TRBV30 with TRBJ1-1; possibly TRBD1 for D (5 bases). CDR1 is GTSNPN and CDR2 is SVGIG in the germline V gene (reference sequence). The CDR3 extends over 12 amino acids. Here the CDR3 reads CAWSVLGPDAFF. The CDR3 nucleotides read TGTGCCTGGAGTGTTCTGGGGCCTGATGCTTTCTTT.

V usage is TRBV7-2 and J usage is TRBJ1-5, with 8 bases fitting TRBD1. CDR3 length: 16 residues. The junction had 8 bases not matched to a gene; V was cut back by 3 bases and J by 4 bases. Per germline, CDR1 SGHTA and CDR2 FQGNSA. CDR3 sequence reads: CASSFTGTGGNQPQHF. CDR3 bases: TGTGCCAGCAGCTTCACGGGAACAGGGGGGAATCAGCCCCAGCATTTT.